Each of the 24 T cell receptor beta chains below was sequenced from the same sample in a study of blood T cell repertoires in COVID-19. The repertoire was sequenced with immunoSEQ multiplex PCR; TCRdb's copy has only in-frame clones and lacks some. The table lists 250,000 to 400,000 clones, 88% of them singletons. Material for sequencing was peripheral blood. These receptors came from a woman aged 25 to 45 with COVID-19, enrolled during active disease.

Only one count was recorded for this clone. V gene TRBV12-3 or TRBV12-4 combines with J gene TRBJ1-2; TRBD1 might be the D (6 bases). The CDR3 has 12 residues. Trimming took 0 bases from V and 11 from J, leaving 10 bases between them. In DNA form, the CDR3 reads TGTGCCAGCAGTTTAGCGGGGGCCGGGTACACCTTC. This encodes CASSLAGAGYTF.

The rearrangement uses TRBV6-5 and TRBJ2-1; 9 bases match TRBD1. Germline loops: CDR1 MNHEY, CDR2 SVGAGI. The CDR3 sequence is 15 residues long. The V and J ends lost 0 bases and 5 bases, in that order; junction bases with no gene match: 2. CDR3 sequence reads: CASSYSGQGDNEQFF. The CDR3 DNA sequence: TGTGCCAGCAGTTACTCGGGACAGGGAGACAATGAGCAGTTCTTC.

CDR3 in amino acids: CASSYKAGNQPQHF. The CDR3 nucleotides read TGTGCCAGCAGTTACAAGGCGGGCAATCAGCCCCAGCATTTT. The rearrangement links TRBV6-5 to TRBJ1-5, with D unresolved. Germline V gene data show CDR1 as MNHEY and CDR2 as SVGAGI. V was shortened by 2 bases and J by 2 bases, with 7 bases between the two germline ends. This CDR3 region has 14 residues.

CDR3 in amino acids: CASSQEAGGRYEQYF. For the CDR3, the DNA is TGCGCCAGCAGCCAAGAGGCAGGGGGCCGCTACGAGCAGTACTTC. The genes are TRBV4-1 and TRBJ2-7; 8 bases map to TRBD1. The CDR3 has 15 amino acids. V gave up 0 bases and J gave up 3 bases; unmatched junction bases: 4. Germline V gene lookup returns CDR1 MGHRA and CDR2 YSYEKL.

The rearrangement uses TRBV30 and TRBJ2-5, with 8 positions matching TRBD2. The CDR3 extends over 12 amino acids. CDR1 is GTSNPN and CDR2 is SVGIG in the germline V gene (reference sequence). The CDR3 reads CAFSGAGETQYF. The CDR3 coding sequence is TGTGCTTTTAGCGGGGCCGGGGAGACCCAGTACTTC.

The rearrangement links TRBV7-2 to TRBJ1-6; D call uncertain. The ends were cut back, 4 bases at V and 14 bases at J, with 9 bases in the middle. The CDR3 contains 11 residues. The V gene's germline CDR1 is SGHTA and CDR2 FQGNSA. CDR3 sequence (DNA): TGTGCCAGCAGCTCCCAGTTGTCCCTCCACTTT. Translating gives CASSSQLSLHF.

CDR3 sequence: CASAGTAYGEQFF. The CDR3 DNA is TGTGCCAGTGCCGGGACAGCCTATGGAGAGCAGTTCTTC. The chain has TRBV25-1 and TRBJ2-1, with 7 bases aligning to TRBD1. Germline V CDR1 and CDR2: MGHDK, SYGVNS. The CDR3 has 13 amino acids. V lost 9 bases to trimming and J lost 10 bases; unmatched junction nucleotides: 12. The full variable domain, with the rest looked up from reference TRBV25-1 and TRBJ2-1, is EADIYQTPRYLVIGTGKKITLECSQTMGHDKMYWYQQDPGMELHLIHYSYGVNSTEKGDLSSESTVSRIRTEHFPLTLESARPSHTSQYLCASAGTAYGEQFFGPGTRLTVL.

The J gene is TRBJ2-7, the V gene TRBV4-1, with D possibly matching TRBD1 (6 bases). The CDR3 spans 14 residues. Trimming removed 5 bases from V and 2 bases from J, with 13 bases in between. Germline V gene sequence: CDR1 MGHRA, CDR2 YSYEKL. The CDR3 here is CASSAPGQTYEQYF. The CDR3 DNA is TGCGCCAGCAGCGCCCCGGGACAAACCTACGAGCAGTACTTC.

The gene calls are TRBV9 and TRBJ2-1, with 10 bases matching TRBD1. The CDR3 contains 16 residues. Losses at the gene ends were 0 bases for V and 8 bases for J; bases not matched to a gene: 8. CDR1 SGDLS and CDR2 YYNGEE come from the germline V gene. CDR3 sequence: CASSVDGGQGVHEQFF. The CDR3 DNA follows: TGTGCCAGCAGCGTAGACGGAGGACAGGGGGTTCATGAGCAGTTCTTC.

This chain connects TRBV7-2 to TRBJ2-2; 8 bases align to TRBD1. V was clipped by 5 bases and J by 7 bases; unmatched bases: 12. The CDR3 is 16 amino acids. Germline CDR1 and CDR2: SGHTA and FQGNSA. DNA of the CDR3: TGTGCCAGCAGCACTCCCCAGGGGGCGCGGGGCGGGGAGCTGTTTTTT. Translated: CASSTPQGARGGELFF.

The chain joins TRBV12-3 or TRBV12-4 to TRBJ1-1; no clear D. Trimming shortened V by 5 bases and J by 9 bases, and 10 bases separated the two germline ends. The CDR3 is made up of 11 amino acids. The CDR3 here is CASSIPGKAFF. CDR3 bases: TGTGCCAGCAGTATCCCCGGGAAAGCTTTCTTT.

The V gene is TRBV11-1, the J gene TRBJ1-1; D ambiguous. This CDR3 comprises 13 residues. V gave up 2 bases and J gave up 8 bases, with 12 bases separating them. CDR1 is SGHAT and CDR2 is FQDESV in the germline V gene (reference sequence). This CDR3 reads CASSLTRTLEAFF. CDR3 DNA sequence: TGTGCCAGCAGCTTAACTAGAACACTGGAAGCTTTCTTT.

The gene calls are TRBV5-1 and TRBJ2-5; TRBD2 agrees at 9 bases. The CDR3 sequence is 17 residues long. Germline V gene sequence: CDR1 SGHRS, CDR2 YFSETQ. J lost 4 bases, V lost 0 bases, and 10 bases had no gene match. This CDR3 is CASSLVGSGGQGETQYF. The CDR3 DNA follows: TGCGCCAGCAGCTTGGTCGGTAGCGGGGGCCAAGGAGAGACCCAGTACTTC.

This chain links TRBV6-6 with TRBJ1-2; 11 bases line up with TRBD1. The CDR3 length is 16 residues. Trimming removed 2 bases from V and 8 bases from J; junction bases left unmatched: 10. The germline gives CDR1 MNHNY, CDR2 SVGAGI (reference sequence). CDR3 loop: CASSYAPGQGVWGYTF. The CDR3 bases are TGTGCCAGCAGTTACGCACCGGGACAGGGGGTATGGGGCTACACCTTC.

The rearrangement links TRBV3-1 (or the pseudogene TRBV3-2) to TRBJ1-2; D unresolved. Per the germline V gene, CDR1 is LGHDT and CDR2 is YNNKEL (reference sequence). The CDR3 loop spans 15 amino acids. V dropped 1 base and J dropped 4 bases, with 13 bases sitting between them. In nucleotides, the CDR3 is TGTGCCAGCAGCCAAGGACACCAAGGTATCTATGGCTACACCTTC. It specifies CASSQGHQGIYGYTF.

Here the CDR3 DNA reads TGCGCCAGCAGCCCCGGGGGGCCCTCCCAAGAGACCCAGTACTTC. Its translation: CASSPGGPSQETQYF. The chain recombines TRBV5-1 with TRBJ2-5, with D perhaps TRBD2 (7 bases). V lost 4 bases, J lost 1 base, and 14 bases lay in between. The CDR3 consists of 15 residues. Germline V gene sequence: CDR1 SGHRS, CDR2 YFSETQ.

The gene calls are TRBV5-1 and TRBJ2-7, with D perhaps TRBD1 (6 bases). V lost 1 base and J 5 bases, leaving 10 bases between the germline ends. Per the germline V gene, CDR1 is SGHRS and CDR2 is YFSETQ. The CDR3 loop spans 13 amino acids. The CDR3 DNA reads as TGCGCCAGCAGCTTGTCAGGGGCCGACGAGCAGTACTTC. Translated, it gives CASSLSGADEQYF.

This chain uses TRBV5-1 with TRBJ1-1; tentative D call: TRBD1 (6 bases). Trimming took off 1 base at V and 2 bases at J, with 9 bases between the two ends. Germline lookup yields CDR1 SGHRS and CDR2 YFSETQ. The CDR3 consists of 14 residues. The CDR3 spells CASSLRGHNTEAFF. The CDR3 DNA reads as TGCGCCAGCAGCTTGAGGGGACACAACACTGAAGCTTTCTTT.

The chain combines TRBV30 with TRBJ1-2; TRBD1 agrees at 10 bases. V shed 2 bases, J shed 8 bases, and the junction held 5 bases outside the gene matches. CDR1 is GTSNPN, CDR2 SVGIG, per germline (reference sequence). CDR3 length: 13 residues. The CDR3 reads CAWSPGTGEGYTF. In DNA, the CDR3 is TGTGCCTGGAGTCCCGGGACAGGGGAAGGCTACACCTTC.

The V call is TRBV29-1, the J call TRBJ2-7, with D maybe TRBD2 (5 bases). The germline gives CDR1 SQVTM, CDR2 ANQGSEA. Trimming stripped 0 bases from V and 3 bases from J, with 9 bases between. The CDR3 has 13 residues. As DNA, the CDR3 is TGCAGCGTTGAAGACCGGGAAGACTACGAGCAGTACTTC. It translates to CSVEDREDYEQYF.

This chain joins TRBV29-1 and TRBJ1-2; D is unresolved. Germline V lookup: CDR1 SQVTM, CDR2 ANQGSEA. Trimming shortened V by 3 bases and J by 2 bases, and 7 bases separated the two germline ends. This CDR3 comprises 12 residues. The CDR3 region has the DNA TGCAGCGTTGATGCTCAGAACTATGGCTACACCTTC. Translating it yields CSVDAQNYGYTF.

There are a few counts of this clone. The chain links TRBV6-1 to TRBJ1-5; D is possibly TRBD1 (6 bases). The germline V gene has CDR1 MNHNS and CDR2 SASEGT. The CDR3 runs 16 residues. V was clipped by 1 base and J by 6 bases, with 16 bases between them. This chain's CDR3 is CASSEEMASRGQPQHF. DNA for the CDR3: TGTGCCAGCAGTGAAGAGATGGCTTCCAGGGGTCAGCCCCAGCATTTT.

This clone was recorded once. This rearrangement joins TRBV19 to TRBJ1-1; D is undetermined. Looked up from germline, CDR1 is LNHDA and CDR2 is SQIVND (reference sequence). The CDR3 has 15 residues. V lost 2 bases, J lost 4 bases, and 14 bases lay in between. CDR3 coding DNA: TGTGCCAGTAGTATATGGAAGGAAACGGGCACTGAAGCTTTCTTT. Its protein is CASSIWKETGTEAFF. Drawing the rest from reference TRBV19 and TRBJ1-1, the complete variable domain is DGGITQSPKYLFRKEGQNVTLSCEQNLNHDAMYWYRQDPGQGLRLIYYSQIVNDFQKGDIAEGYSVSREKKESFPLTVTSAQKNPTAFYLCASSIWKETGTEAFFGQGTRLTVV.

CDR3 in amino acids: CASSQGSREQYV. The DNA of the CDR3 is TGTGCCAGCAGCCAAGGGAGTCGCGAGCAGTACGTC. This chain links TRBV3-1 (or the pseudogene TRBV3-2) with TRBJ2-7; D is unresolved. V was shortened by 1 base and J by 6 bases, with 7 bases between the two germline ends. Germline V gene data show CDR1 as LGHDT and CDR2 as YNNKEL (reference sequence). CDR3 length equals 12 residues.